This T cell receptor beta chain is drawn from a study of vaccination effects on CD4 cells after COVID-19. Study-level points and caveats: Healthy vaccine recipients' vaccine-induced clones were almost all SARS-CoV-2 mono-reactive.

In the case of this clone: Its matching antigen is unknown.

The V gene's germline CDR1 is LGHDT and CDR2 YNNKEL (reference sequence). The CDR3 covers 21 residues. V lost 1 base to trimming and J lost 2 bases; unmatched junction nucleotides: 19. Sequencing followed a ViraFEST assay step that expanded antigen-specific CD4+ T cells with viral peptide pools. With more than 9 days of culture completed, CD4+ T cells were isolated. Researchers reported culturing two million PBMC in each well, adding 8 to 10 IU/ml IL-2 and around 9.1 ug/ml peptides. Clones were read by immunoSEQ multiplex PCR, and TCRdb kept only the in-frame ones, dropping some. The sample lists tens of thousands of clones; around three quarters were seen once.

The chain has TRBV3-1 (or the pseudogene TRBV3-2) and TRBJ2-7, with 11 bases that match TRBD1. The sequence came from a human donor who received a COVID-19 vaccine. The source was CD4+ T cells from PBMCs cultured with HCoV-229E spike peptides, collected before COVID-19 vaccination. CDR3 loop: CASSQGRARDRGFGETYEQYF. CDR3 sequence (DNA): TGTGCCAGCAGCCAAGGAAGGGCGCGGGACAGGGGGTTTGGAGAAACCTACGAGCAGTACTTC.